This TCR beta chain appears in the sequencing data of a study of blood T cell repertoires in COVID-19 (dated by TCRdb to the early 2020s). For context, the study as a whole: Samples from collaborators originated in the United States, Italy and Spain and spanned both the acute and convalescent phases of COVID-19. The material from the prospective study consisted of cDNA or gDNA derived from T cells, B-cell-depleted T cells, or PBMCs. Subjects who had been exposed to COVID-19, were actively infected with it, or had recovered from it provided the deeply sampled blood TCRbeta repertoires that made up the dataset. The repertoires were released in a freely available public database intended as a resource for research on the immune response to SARS-CoV-2. Samples came from the ongoing ImmuneRACE study (first 160 participants) plus 1,254 subjects from 6 global collaborators. A de-identified subject ID, COVID-19 status, age in years and sex were almost always included in the sample metadata. Where available, HLA class I and class II types were obtained from metadata supplied by the sample provider rather than from assay-based typing.

The immunoSEQ Assay, a bias-controlled multiplex PCR, was used to amplify TCRbeta CDR3 regions from genomic DNA. The study's processing was this. Nucleated cell counts per sample were estimated from amplification of reference gene primers within the assay. To quantify the absolute abundance of each unique TCRbeta CDR3 rearrangement, sequence reads were collapsed and filtered. For each sample, productive Simpson clonality was calculated by taking the square root of Simpson's diversity index across productive rearrangements. Entries here come from immuneACCESS through TCRdb and include only in-frame sequences with V and J called. Some clones fail to appear in such tables; in the studies checked, an unresolved V gene covers under half of the shortfall, and the cause of the remainder is unknown. V, J and clone size derive from that table, while D and trimming were established from the DNA sequence. This sample comprises 35,000 to 55,000 clones, less than 85% of them detected only once. Of the sample, less than 5% falls within the top ten clones.

The germline V gene (reference sequence) yields SGHKS for CDR1 and YYEKEE for CDR2. From its cysteine to its phenylalanine, the CDR3 spans 15 amino acids. Left in the record is the CDR3 DNA by itself, 45 bases read in frame from the first base. V is shortened by 2 bases, J by 0 bases, and the region joining them spans 11 bases. The full study reports these points: How much clinical and demographic metadata was included differed by source and by participant, and the metadata was provided uncurated.

Collaborating institutions collected whole blood in K2EDTA tubes following their own protocols. For TCRbeta analysis, collaborator samples were shipped as frozen whole blood, as isolated PBMCs, or as DNA extracted from either sample type. As for this clone: This clone's antigen is unknown. Base qualities are missing; no much larger clone stands one base away.

Specimen: peripheral blood. This sequence originates from a woman aged 70-85 years with acute or convalescent COVID-19. This chain joins TRBV5-5 to TRBJ2-5; no confident D gene assignment can be made. CDR3 region: CASSFDFLYQETQYF. The nucleotide sequence reads TGTGCCAGCAGCTTCGACTTCCTGTACCAAGAGACCCAGTACTTC. When the CDR3 is completed using the reference TRBV5-5 and TRBJ2-5 genes on either side, the full variable domain is DAGVTQSPTHLIKTRGQQVTLRCSPISGHKSVSWYQQVLGQGPQFIFQYYEKEERGRGNFPDRFSARQFPNYSSELNVNALLLGDSALYLCASSFDFLYQETQYFGPGTRLLVL.